This T cell receptor beta chain is drawn from a study of CD8 T cells in ankylosing spondylitis. General study results and limits: Blood from ankylosing spondylitis patients appeared to carry a characteristic roughly eight-variant TCR beta motif.

The TCR beta libraries were generated through quantitative 5'-RACE incorporating molecular barcodes. TCRdb ran MiXCR on the 5' RACE reads and lists one entry per CDR3 protein. The repertoire holds roughly 470,000 distinct CDR3 sequences, roughly 26% seen once, with about 1% in the top ten. On this clonotype itself: Its antigen remains unidentified.

CDR1 is DFQATT and CDR2 is SNEGSKA in the germline V gene (reference sequence). This CDR3 has 14 amino acids. Trimming took 0 bases from V and 4 from J, leaving 12 bases between them. The chain employs TRBV20-1 and TRBJ1-1; D is unresolved. This clonotype originated in a male donor with ankylosing spondylitis. The sample comprised blood, either unsorted or a sorted T cell fraction (not recorded which). CDR3 residues: CSARDMRVATEAFF. The CDR3, as DNA: TGCAGTGCTAGAGATATGAGGGTGGCCACTGAAGCTTTCTTT.